This is a list of T cell receptor beta chains from one sample in a study of technical replicates of blood from a handful of donors. Sequenced by immunoSEQ multiplex PCR; TCRdb stores in-frame clones only, minus some. The sample contains 98,000 or so clones, 95% of which appear only once. Sequenced sample: T cells isolated from PBMCs. The receptors derive from a human donor in good health. Both conserved end residues are trimmed from each CDR3. D genes are given only for firm matches.

TRBV5-4	TRBD2	TRBJ2-3	ASSLASGGGAFQTQY
TRBV7-9	TRBD2	TRBJ2-5	ASSRKAGGIQETQY
TRBV27	TRBD2	TRBJ2-3	ASSPGLARYTDTQY
TRBV6-5	NA	TRBJ1-5	ASSYSALSNQPQH
TRBV19	TRBD2	TRBJ2-1	ASSLAIAGAEQF
TRBV4-2	NA	TRBJ1-2	ASSQDIGFGGGYT
TRBV6-5	TRBD1	TRBJ1-2	ASSYGWRGQGYT
TRBV27	TRBD2	TRBJ2-5	ASRGLAGEIGYQY
TRBV7-9	TRBD2	TRBJ2-3	ASSSGLEATDTQY
TRBV5-1	TRBD2	TRBJ2-2	ASQPGLRNTGELF
TRBV2	NA	TRBJ2-3	ASSLPSSGKGTDTQY
TRBV7-9	NA	TRBJ1-2	ASSGGSQGRFNYGYT
TRBV4-1	NA	TRBJ2-7	ASSQDFSYYEQY
TRBV25-1	TRBD2	TRBJ2-5	ASSSGSGRFATQY
TRBV29-1	NA	TRBJ2-5	SVVGGTQY